Presented here are 30 T cell receptor beta chains from one specimen sequenced in a study of T-cell memory formation after mild COVID-19. TCRdb re-derived calls from the 5' RACE reads in MiXCR, one entry per CDR3 protein. The profile shows approximately 400,000 distinct CDR3 sequences, under 20% of them singletons. The sequencing sample was made of PBMCs or a T cell subset sorted from them (not recorded which). All receptors derive from a man aged 18 to 30 who had mild COVID-19 (a few samples of this study predate the infection). Cell type and time point are not known.

The V gene is TRBV7-9, the J gene TRBJ1-2, with D tentatively TRBD1 (5 bases). V was trimmed by 1 base and J by 7 bases, leaving 13 bases between them. CDR1 and CDR2 (germline): SEHNR, FQNEAQ (reference sequence). The CDR3 runs to 14 residues. CDR3 nucleotide sequence: TGTGCCAGCAGCTTAGTTCCAGGGCTCACTGGCTACACCTTC. Protein: CASSLVPGLTGYTF.

This clonotype was observed a few times. V is TRBV7-3 and J is TRBJ2-3; D may be TRBD2 (6 bases). Trimming cost V 5 bases and J 2 bases, with 8 bases left between them. The CDR3 runs to 13 residues. Germline lookup yields CDR1 SGHTA and CDR2 FQGTGA. Here the CDR3 DNA reads TGTGCCAGCAGCCAGGACTACACAGATACGCAGTATTTT. Amino acid sequence: CASSQDYTDTQYF.

The rearrangement joins TRBV7-9 to TRBJ2-7; TRBD1 is a possible D gene (5 bases). V lost 5 bases, J lost 5 bases, and 16 bases lay in between. CDR3 length equals 14 residues. Germline lookup yields CDR1 SEHNR and CDR2 FQNEAQ (reference sequence). The CDR3 nucleotides are TGTGCCAGCAGCCAAGGACACGCGCTTGACGAGCAGTACTTC. This codes for CASSQGHALDEQYF.

V gene TRBV24-1 combines with J gene TRBJ2-1; perhaps TRBD1 as D (5 bases). Trimming took 0 bases from V and 10 from J, leaving 15 bases between them. The CDR3 has 15 residues. Germline CDR1 is KGHDR and CDR2 is SFDVKD. The CDR3 DNA reads TGTGCCACCAGTGATTTGCACGGGCAGGGTTGGGAGCAGTTCTTC. Amino acid sequence: CATSDLHGQGWEQFF.

The chain combines TRBV27 with TRBJ2-7, with D unclear. The CDR3 has 15 amino acids. Trimming stripped 5 bases from V and 2 bases from J, with 16 bases between. CDR1 is MNHEY and CDR2 is SMNVEV in the germline V gene (reference sequence). CDR3 bases: TGTGCCAGCAGTACGCCCGCACACAGCCCCTACGAGCAGTACTTC. This codes for CASSTPAHSPYEQYF.

The chain carries TRBV4-3 and TRBJ2-3; D is ambiguous. The CDR3 spans 13 residues. CDR1 is LGHNA and CDR2 is YSLEER in the germline V gene. V lost 1 base, J lost 6 bases, and 8 bases lay in between. CDR3: CASSQVVSDTQYF. CDR3 DNA sequence: TGCGCCAGCAGCCAAGTAGTCTCCGATACGCAGTATTTT.

This chain connects TRBV12-3 or TRBV12-4 to TRBJ2-3, with 9 nucleotides matching TRBD2. The CDR3 spans 14 residues. Trimming cost V 7 bases and J 8 bases; bases outside gene matches: 10. The CDR3: CASITGGGAGTQYF. DNA for the CDR3: TGTGCCAGCATTACCGGCGGGGGGGCGGGTACGCAGTATTTT.

The rearrangement uses TRBV20-1 and TRBJ2-4; D is unresolved. The CDR3 sequence is 13 residues long. Germline V CDR1 and CDR2: DFQATT, SNEGSKA (reference sequence). Trimming stripped 5 bases from V and 3 bases from J, with 11 bases between. The CDR3 sequence is CSACTLDKNIQYF. The CDR3 DNA reads TGCAGTGCTTGCACTTTGGACAAAAACATTCAGTACTTC.

Ten or more counts support this clonotype. This sequence joins TRBV6-5 and TRBJ1-4; D is ambiguous. Germline lookup yields CDR1 MNHEY and CDR2 SVGAGI. The V and J ends lost 4 bases and 0 bases respectively, with 21 bases between them. There are 19 residues in the CDR3. CDR3 in DNA: TGTGCCAGCAGTTCGAGATGGAACAGACACATTGCAACTAATGAAAAACTGTTTTTT. As protein: CASSSRWNRHIATNEKLFF.

The table lists this clonotype with a few counts. The rearrangement joins TRBV3-1 to TRBJ2-7, with D possibly TRBD1 on 5 matching bases. The germline V gene encodes CDR1 LGHDT and CDR2 YNNKEL (reference sequence). The CDR3 extends over 14 amino acids. Trimming removed 0 bases from V and 3 bases from J, with 9 bases in between. CDR3 coding DNA: TGTGCCAGCAGCCAAGAGGATCAGGGCTACGAGCAGTACTTC. Residues: CASSQEDQGYEQYF.

This clonotype was observed a handful of times. The chain combines TRBV5-6 with TRBJ2-3; D unclear. Deletions cut 0 bases from V and 4 bases from J, with 9 bases between. Germline CDR1 SGHDT, CDR2 YYEEEE. The length of the CDR3 is 14 residues. Here the CDR3 reads CASSLVGRSDTQYF. The CDR3, as DNA: TGTGCCAGCAGCTTGGTCGGGCGGTCAGATACGCAGTATTTT.

A few counts support this clonotype. This rearrangement joins TRBV7-2 to TRBJ1-6; 8 bases line up with TRBD1. Unmatched junction bases numbered 5, after V lost 0 bases and J lost 10 bases. This CDR3 is built from 15 residues. Looked up from germline, CDR1 is SGHTA and CDR2 is FQGNSA. CDR3 sequence (DNA): TGTGCCAGCAGCTTAGCGATAACAGGGGGGTCACCCCTCCACTTT. Protein: CASSLAITGGSPLHF.

The chain employs TRBV5-1 and TRBJ1-2; no definite D call. Trimming took off 1 base at V and 8 bases at J, with 9 bases between the two ends. The CDR3 spans 12 residues. Per the germline V gene, CDR1 is SGHRS and CDR2 is YFSETQ. The CDR3 DNA sequence: TGCGCCAGCAGCTTGATGCGGTCGGGCTACACCTTC. Protein sequence: CASSLMRSGYTF.

V usage is TRBV12-3 or TRBV12-4 and J usage is TRBJ2-7; either TRBD1 or TRBD2 may fit D (5 bases each). V was pared by 3 bases and J by 6 bases, with 15 bases between. The CDR3 spans 14 residues. The CDR3 loop reads CASSLTGPVAEQYF. In DNA, the CDR3 is TGTGCCAGCAGTTTGACGGGGCCGGTGGCCGAGCAGTACTTC.

This chain links TRBV6-2 or TRBV6-3 with TRBJ1-4, with TRBD1 identical over 7 bases. From germline, CDR1 is MNHEY and CDR2 SVGEGT. The CDR3 totals 18 residues. V lost 4 bases to trimming and J lost 0 bases; unmatched junction nucleotides: 11. The CDR3 here is CASSWSDTGAATNEKLFF. CDR3 in DNA: TGTGCCAGCAGTTGGAGCGATACAGGGGCGGCAACTAATGAAAAACTGTTTTTT.

The J gene is TRBJ2-1, the V gene TRBV6-5; 8 bases fit TRBD2. Trimming at V came to 2 bases and at J to 5 bases, leaving 2 bases not matched to a gene. The germline V gene encodes CDR1 MNHEY and CDR2 SVGAGI. The CDR3 contains 14 residues. CDR3 amino acids: CASSYPGGDNEQFF. The CDR3 coding sequence is TGTGCCAGCAGTTACCCCGGGGGGGACAATGAGCAGTTCTTC.

This clonotype was seen a few times. This chain links TRBV4-3 with TRBJ2-2; perhaps TRBD2 as D (6 bases). Germline assignment: CDR1 LGHNA and CDR2 YSLEER. The CDR3 covers 14 residues. V gave up 0 bases and J gave up 11 bases, with 13 bases separating them. The CDR3 region is CASSQDSSDVELFF. In nucleotides, the CDR3 is TGCGCCAGCAGCCAAGATTCTAGCGACGTAGAGCTGTTTTTT.

CDR3 region: CASSRIGYEQYV. The CDR3 nucleotides read TGTGCCAGCAGCCGAATCGGATACGAGCAGTACGTC. This chain joins TRBV28 and TRBJ2-7; D is unresolved. With 6 bases removed from V and 4 bases from J, the gap between germline ends came to 10 bases. The CDR3 contains 12 residues. The germline V gene has CDR1 MDHEN and CDR2 SYDVKM.

This clonotype was seen more than once but under ten times. The rearrangement uses TRBV7-8 and TRBJ2-7; D is uncertain. The germline CDR1 and CDR2 sequences are SGHVS and FQNEAQ. The CDR3 totals 12 residues. V lost 1 base and J 10 bases, leaving 11 bases between the germline ends. CDR3 in DNA: TGTGCCAGCAGCTTAGACGTGGGCGCCCAGTACTTC. Protein sequence: CASSLDVGAQYF.

This clonotype appeared a few times. The chain links TRBV7-2 to TRBJ2-5, with 8 bases identical to TRBD2. This CDR3 region has 16 residues. Losses at the gene ends were 1 base for V and 5 bases for J; bases not matched to a gene: 9. Looked up from germline, CDR1 is SGHTA and CDR2 is FQGNSA. The CDR3 nucleotides read TGTGCCAGCAGCTTAGAGAGGACTAGCCTGGGGGAGACCCAGTACTTC. Amino acids: CASSLERTSLGETQYF.

This clonotype was counted only a few times. The chain is built from TRBV4-3 and TRBJ2-3, with 12 nucleotides matching TRBD2. The CDR3 loop spans 17 amino acids. V dropped 2 bases and J dropped 0; count of bases not matched to a gene: 3. Germline CDR1 LGHNA, CDR2 YSLEER. The CDR3 is CASSQTSGGISTDTQYF. The CDR3 DNA sequence: TGCGCCAGCAGCCAAACTAGCGGGGGGATCAGCACAGATACGCAGTATTTT.

In this sample, this clonotype turned up a few times. The chain recombines TRBV3-1 with TRBJ2-3, with D unclear. Trimming cost V 1 base and J 2 bases, with 16 bases left between them. Germline assignment: CDR1 LGHDT and CDR2 YNNKEL (reference sequence). CDR3 length equals 17 residues. The CDR3 sequence is CASSQVQNSLFTDTQYF. For the CDR3, the DNA is TGTGCCAGCAGCCAAGTTCAGAACAGTTTATTCACAGATACGCAGTATTTT.

This clonotype was recorded a few times. The chain couples TRBV7-3 to TRBJ2-3; possibly TRBD1 for D (6 bases). Germline CDR1 reads SGHTA; CDR2 reads FQGTGA. The V gene lost 5 bases and the J gene lost 4 bases, with 19 bases spanning the gap. The CDR3 has 16 amino acids. In DNA form, the CDR3 reads TGTGCCAGCAGCCCACACAATTACCAGGGGTCAGATACGCAGTATTTT. Its translation: CASSPHNYQGSDTQYF.

This clonotype was recorded a few times. The V gene is TRBV20-1, the J gene TRBJ1-6, with TRBD1 as a possible D gene (5 bases). The V gene's germline CDR1 is DFQATT and CDR2 SNEGSKA (reference sequence). CDR3 length: 15 residues. Trimming shortened V by 5 bases and J by 5 bases, and 16 bases separated the two germline ends. Here the CDR3 reads CSAPWRGRDNSPLHF. In DNA, the CDR3 is TGCAGTGCTCCCTGGAGGGGCAGGGATAATTCACCCCTCCACTTT.

The rearrangement links TRBV5-1 to TRBJ2-7; D uncertain. The V gene lost 6 bases and the J gene lost 4 bases, with 17 bases spanning the gap. Germline V CDR1 and CDR2: SGHRS, YFSETQ. The CDR3 consists of 14 residues. DNA for the CDR3: TGCGCCAGCACCCTCCGGACCGACTCGTACGAGCAGTACTTC. Its protein product is CASTLRTDSYEQYF. Full variable domain (outside the CDR3, taken from reference TRBV5-1 and TRBJ2-7): KAGVTQTPRYLIKTRGQQVTLSCSPISGHRSVSWYQQTPGQGLQFLFEYFSETQRNKGNFPGRFSGRQFSNSRSEMNVSTLELGDSALYLCASTLRTDSYEQYFGPGTRLTVT.

This clonotype showed up many times. V is TRBV11-2 and J is TRBJ1-1; possible D gene TRBD1, 5 bases. Germline CDR1 is SGHAT and CDR2 is FQNNGV. This CDR3 region has 14 residues. V was clipped by 3 bases and J by 0 bases, with 8 bases between them. DNA of the CDR3: TGTGCCAGCAGCTTCCAGGGTATGAACACTGAAGCTTTCTTT. This encodes CASSFQGMNTEAFF.

V is TRBV7-9 and J is TRBJ2-7; a weak D match, TRBD2 (5 bases). Germline V gene lookup returns CDR1 SEHNR and CDR2 FQNEAQ (reference sequence). With 3 bases removed from V and 0 bases from J, the gap between germline ends came to 12 bases. The CDR3 sequence is 15 residues long. The CDR3 DNA reads as TGTGCCAGCAGCTTCGGTGAGGGTGGCTCCTACGAGCAGTACGTC. It yields the protein CASSFGEGGSYEQYV.

This chain connects TRBV7-3 to TRBJ2-3, with 9 nucleotides matching TRBD2. The CDR3 is 16 amino acids. V was clipped by 1 base and J by 5 bases; unmatched bases: 7. Germline values: CDR1 SGHTA, CDR2 FQGTGA. DNA of the CDR3: TGTGCCAGCAGCTTAAATAGCGGGGGATCTTTAGATACGCAGTATTTT. Its translation is CASSLNSGGSLDTQYF.

This clonotype has more than one count but fewer than ten. V gene TRBV19 combines with J gene TRBJ2-1; D might be TRBD1 or TRBD2, each matching 5 bases. Germline V gives CDR1 LNHDA, CDR2 SQIVND (reference sequence). The ends were cut back, 5 bases at V and 0 bases at J, with 14 bases in the middle. CDR3 size: 16 residues. CDR3 nucleotide sequence: TGTGCCAGTAGTGTGCAGGGACGGAGCTCCTACAATGAGCAGTTCTTC. This gives the protein CASSVQGRSSYNEQFF.

The table lists this clonotype with a few counts. V and J are TRBV6-5 and TRBJ2-2; D not certain. V lost 2 bases, J lost 2 bases, and 9 bases lay in between. Germline lookup yields CDR1 MNHEY and CDR2 SVGAGI. The CDR3 covers 15 residues. The DNA of the CDR3 is TGTGCCAGCAGTTACCTTGTCTCCAACACCGGGGAGCTGTTTTTT. Residues: CASSYLVSNTGELFF.